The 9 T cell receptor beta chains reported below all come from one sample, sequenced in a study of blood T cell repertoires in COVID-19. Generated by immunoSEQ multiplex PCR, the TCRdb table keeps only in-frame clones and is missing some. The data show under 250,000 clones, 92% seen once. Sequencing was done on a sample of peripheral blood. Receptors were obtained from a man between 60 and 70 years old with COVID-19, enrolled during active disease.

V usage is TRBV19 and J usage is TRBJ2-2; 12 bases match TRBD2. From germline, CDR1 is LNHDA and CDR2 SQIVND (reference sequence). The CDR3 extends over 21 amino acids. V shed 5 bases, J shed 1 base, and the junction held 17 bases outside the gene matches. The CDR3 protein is CASSSFPQTLTSGRNTGELFF. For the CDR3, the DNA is TGTGCCAGTAGTTCTTTTCCCCAGACCCTGACTAGCGGGAGGAACACCGGGGAGCTGTTTTTT.

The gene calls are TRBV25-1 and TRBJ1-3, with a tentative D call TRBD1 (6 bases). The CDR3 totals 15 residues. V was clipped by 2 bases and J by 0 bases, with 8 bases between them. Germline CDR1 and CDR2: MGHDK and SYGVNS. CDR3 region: CASSEGTYSGNTIYF. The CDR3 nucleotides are TGTGCCAGCAGTGAAGGGACATACTCTGGAAACACCATATATTTT.

CDR3 bases: TGTGCCAGCAGTGCCGAGACAGGGGATGAGCAGTTCTTC. It codes for CASSAETGDEQFF. The chain joins TRBV6-4 to TRBJ2-1; 8 positions agree with TRBD1. The V and J ends lost 4 bases and 8 bases, in that order; junction bases with no gene match: 4. This CDR3 is built from 13 residues. Germline lookup yields CDR1 MRHNA and CDR2 SNTAGT.

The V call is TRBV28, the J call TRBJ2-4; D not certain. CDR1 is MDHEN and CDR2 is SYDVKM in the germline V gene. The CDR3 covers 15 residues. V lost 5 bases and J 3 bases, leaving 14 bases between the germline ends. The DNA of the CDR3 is TGTGCCAGCAGTAACCCAGCGCTTGGCAAAAACATTCAGTACTTC. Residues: CASSNPALGKNIQYF.

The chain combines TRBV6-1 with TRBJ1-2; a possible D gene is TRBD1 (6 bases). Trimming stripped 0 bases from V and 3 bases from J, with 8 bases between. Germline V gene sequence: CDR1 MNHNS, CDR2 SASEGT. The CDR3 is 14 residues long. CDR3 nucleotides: TGTGCCAGCAGTGAAGCGCAGGGGTACTATGGCTACACCTTC. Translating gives CASSEAQGYYGYTF.

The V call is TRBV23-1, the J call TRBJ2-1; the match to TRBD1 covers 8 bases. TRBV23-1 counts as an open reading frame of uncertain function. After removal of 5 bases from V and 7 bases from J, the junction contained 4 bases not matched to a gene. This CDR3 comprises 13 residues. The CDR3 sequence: CASSCQGANEQFF. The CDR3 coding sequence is TGCGCCAGCAGTTGTCAGGGGGCGAATGAGCAGTTCTTC.

For the CDR3, the DNA is TGTGCTAGTGGTAGGACACCGGGAGGCAATCAGCCCCAGCATTTT. Translation gives CASGRTPGGNQPQHF. This chain joins TRBV12-5 and TRBJ1-5, with TRBD1 as a possible D gene (5 bases). CDR1 LGHNT and CDR2 FRNRAP come from the germline V gene. The CDR3 is 15 amino acids. V was trimmed by 5 bases and J by 2 bases, leaving 13 bases between them.

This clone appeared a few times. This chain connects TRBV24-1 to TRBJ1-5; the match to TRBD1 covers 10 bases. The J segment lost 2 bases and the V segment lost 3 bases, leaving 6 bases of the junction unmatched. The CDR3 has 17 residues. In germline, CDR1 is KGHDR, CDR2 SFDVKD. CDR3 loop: CATSDPGTGEGNQPQHF. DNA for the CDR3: TGTGCCACCAGTGATCCTGGGACAGGGGAGGGCAATCAGCCCCAGCATTTT.

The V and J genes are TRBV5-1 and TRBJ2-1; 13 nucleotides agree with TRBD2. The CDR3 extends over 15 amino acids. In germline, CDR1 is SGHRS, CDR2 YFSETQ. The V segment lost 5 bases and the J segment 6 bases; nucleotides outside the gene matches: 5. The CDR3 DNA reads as TGCGCCAGCAGGTCCGGGACTAGCGGGACCAATGAGCAGTTCTTC. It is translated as CASRSGTSGTNEQFF. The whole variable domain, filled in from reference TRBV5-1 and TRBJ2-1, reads KAGVTQTPRYLIKTRGQQVTLSCSPISGHRSVSWYQQTPGQGLQFLFEYFSETQRNKGNFPGRFSGRQFSNSRSEMNVSTLELGDSALYLCASRSGTSGTNEQFFGPGTRLTVL.